The 23 T cell receptor beta chains listed next were all sequenced from one sample in a study of T cell repertoires in cytomegalovirus infection. TCRdb reprocessed the reads with MiXCR, giving one entry per CDR3 protein. The table includes roughly 730,000 distinct CDR3 sequences, around 35% detected once. Antigens of these TCRs are unknown. The sequencing here drew on cultured PBMCs, taken from culture after CMV antigen stimulation. The receptors shown here come from a human donor in good health (CMV status not recorded). Some clones in this sample may be carry-over from other donors' samples.

This clonotype showed up many times. V usage is TRBV7-8 and J usage is TRBJ2-3; TRBD2 agrees at 8 bases. CDR3 length: 17 residues. Germline V gives CDR1 SGHVS, CDR2 FQNEAQ. The J segment lost 2 bases and the V segment lost 3 bases, leaving 10 bases of the junction unmatched. Here the CDR3 reads CASSFIGTSGFTDTQYF. The CDR3 DNA sequence: TGTGCCAGCAGCTTTATCGGAACTAGCGGCTTCACAGATACGCAGTATTTT.

This clonotype was counted between two and nine times. CDR3 residues: CASSIGQGAGGYTF. In DNA form, the CDR3 reads TGTGCCAGCAGCATCGGACAGGGGGCTGGGGGCTACACCTTC. This chain uses TRBV5-6 with TRBJ1-2, with 11 nucleotides matching TRBD1. The CDR3 has 14 residues. Unmatched junction bases numbered 7, after V lost 4 bases and J lost 8 bases. CDR1 and CDR2 (germline): SGHDT, YYEEEE.

In its sample, this clonotype was seen a few times. The J gene is TRBJ1-6, the V gene TRBV2; D gene unclear. Germline V lookup: CDR1 SNHLY, CDR2 FYNNEI. Trimming removed 2 bases at V and 7 bases at J, with 6 bases between. CDR3 length: 13 residues. The CDR3 DNA follows: TGTGCCAGCAGTGAACAGACAAATTCACCCCTCCACTTT. Its protein product is CASSEQTNSPLHF.

The rearrangement links TRBV7-9 to TRBJ2-5; 7 bases match TRBD2. V lost 4 bases to trimming and J lost 2 bases; unmatched junction nucleotides: 7. The length of the CDR3 is 15 residues. Germline lookup yields CDR1 SEHNR and CDR2 FQNEAQ (reference sequence). The CDR3 region is CASSSRGREQETQYF. The CDR3, as DNA: TGTGCCAGCAGCTCCCGAGGGCGGGAGCAAGAGACCCAGTACTTC.

The V and J genes are TRBV18 and TRBJ2-7; 10 positions match TRBD1. The ends lost 4 bases at V and 3 bases at J; junction bases unmatched: 12. The CDR3 loop spans 17 amino acids. Germline V lookup: CDR1 KGHSH, CDR2 LQKENI. As DNA, the CDR3 is TGTGCCAGCTCACGGGTTTCCGGGACAGGGGCATACTACGAGCAGTACTTC. Protein sequence: CASSRVSGTGAYYEQYF. Complete variable domain (other parts from reference TRBV18 and TRBJ2-7): NAGVMQNPRHLVRRRGQEARLRCSPMKGHSHVYWYRQLPEEGLKFMVYLQKENIIDESGMPKERFSAEFPKEGPSILRIQQVVRGDSAAYFCASSRVSGTGAYYEQYFGPGTRLTVT.

There are a few counts of this clonotype. The chain is built from TRBV10-3 and TRBJ2-7; D is possibly TRBD2 (7 bases). Per the germline V gene, CDR1 is ENHRY and CDR2 is SYGVKD. V was trimmed by 6 bases and J by 5 bases, leaving 17 bases between them. This CDR3 contains 14 residues. The CDR3 nucleotides read TGTGCCATCAGGGGGGGGGGCGGGGCCCACGAGCAGTACTTC. Residues: CAIRGGGGAHEQYF.

The chain carries TRBV27 and TRBJ2-1, with 7 positions matching TRBD2. The V and J ends lost 6 bases and 1 base, in that order; junction bases with no gene match: 12. The V gene's germline CDR1 is MNHEY and CDR2 SMNVEV (reference sequence). The CDR3 consists of 17 residues. CDR3: CASSPPSGIVSYNEQFF. CDR3 nucleotides: TGTGCCAGCAGCCCCCCGAGCGGGATTGTTTCCTACAATGAGCAGTTCTTC.

The rearrangement joins TRBV24-1 to TRBJ2-1; TRBD2 matches 12 bases. Germline lookup yields CDR1 KGHDR and CDR2 SFDVKD. With 9 bases clipped from V and 7 bases from J, the junction kept 6 bases outside the gene matches. The CDR3 runs to 14 residues. CDR3 protein: CATATSGRINEQFF. The CDR3 DNA reads as TGTGCCACCGCCACTAGCGGGAGGATAAATGAGCAGTTCTTC.

Only one count was recorded for this clonotype. The V gene is TRBV5-1, the J gene TRBJ1-1, with TRBD1 matching over 7 bases. The CDR3 is 15 residues long. The V gene's germline CDR1 is SGHRS and CDR2 YFSETQ. Losses at the gene ends were 4 bases for V and 3 bases for J; bases not matched to a gene: 9. In DNA, the CDR3 is TGCGCCAGCAGCCGAGACAGGGTCGAGGACACTGAAGCTTTCTTT. Amino acid sequence: CASSRDRVEDTEAFF.

The rearrangement uses TRBV11-1 and TRBJ2-1; 9 nucleotides agree with TRBD1. V shed 5 bases, J shed 9 bases, and the junction held 11 bases outside the gene matches. CDR1 is SGHAT and CDR2 is FQDESV in the germline V gene (reference sequence). The CDR3 is 15 residues long. Here the CDR3 DNA reads TGTGCCAGCAGCCCGACGTCGACAGGGGGGAGTGAGCAGTTCTTC. It translates to CASSPTSTGGSEQFF.

This clonotype was seen just once. The chain joins TRBV2 to TRBJ1-3; D call uncertain. The V gene lost 7 bases and the J gene lost 0 bases, with 13 bases spanning the gap. This CDR3 is built from 15 residues. The V gene's germline CDR1 is SNHLY and CDR2 FYNNEI. The DNA for the CDR3 is TGTGCCAGCACCGGAGACCAATTCTCTGGAAACACCATATATTTT. Translating it yields CASTGDQFSGNTIYF.

In its sample, this clonotype was seen once. The gene calls are TRBV4-3 and TRBJ1-1; no definite D call. Germline loops: CDR1 LGHNA, CDR2 YSLEER. The CDR3 extends over 17 amino acids. Trimming pared 0 bases from V and 6 bases from J, leaving 20 bases between. CDR3 sequence reads: CASSQDPQKSTPSEAFF. The CDR3 nucleotides are TGCGCCAGCAGCCAAGATCCCCAGAAGAGTACCCCTTCTGAAGCTTTCTTT.

This clonotype was seen more than once but under ten times. The CDR3 here is CASSTGTSGNHEQYF. CDR3 bases: TGTGCCAGCAGCACAGGGACTAGCGGGAATCACGAGCAGTACTTC. The chain uses TRBV11-1 and TRBJ2-7; 13 nucleotides match TRBD2. CDR1 is SGHAT, CDR2 FQDESV, per germline (reference sequence). The trim removed 5 bases at V and 5 bases at J, leaving 6 bases unmatched. CDR3 length equals 15 residues.

This clonotype occurred a few times. The CDR3 is CASSFRALNEQFF. CDR3 nucleotides: TGTGCCAGCAGCTTTCGGGCTCTCAATGAGCAGTTCTTC. The rearrangement joins TRBV7-2 to TRBJ2-1, with D unresolved. Looked up from germline, CDR1 is SGHTA and CDR2 is FQGNSA. Deletions cut 3 bases from V and 6 bases from J, with 9 bases between. The CDR3 runs 13 residues.

The J gene is TRBJ2-7, the V gene TRBV6-5; D remains ambiguous. There are 13 residues in the CDR3. Germline assignment: CDR1 MNHEY and CDR2 SVGAGI. V was pared by 2 bases and J by 2 bases, with 7 bases between. CDR3 region: CASSYPGTYEQYF. DNA for the CDR3: TGTGCCAGCAGTTACCCGGGCACCTACGAGCAGTACTTC.

This clonotype was seen many times. The V and J genes are TRBV7-8 and TRBJ1-2, with D possibly being TRBD1 (6 bases). Trimming left V 3 bases short and J 8 bases short, with 16 bases between. The CDR3 contains 14 residues. Looked up from germline, CDR1 is SGHVS and CDR2 is FQNEAQ. The chain's CDR3 is CASSFQYHRDGYTF. CDR3 sequence (DNA): TGTGCCAGCAGCTTTCAATACCACAGGGACGGCTACACCTTC.

The V and J genes are TRBV20-1 and TRBJ1-3, with D tentatively TRBD1 (6 bases). This CDR3 region has 16 residues. Trimming left V 1 base short and J 2 bases short, with 15 bases between. Per the germline V gene, CDR1 is DFQATT and CDR2 is SNEGSKA (reference sequence). The CDR3, as DNA: TGCAGTGCTAGAGCAGTGGGGGGCGCCCCTGGAAACACCATATATTTT. Translated: CSARAVGGAPGNTIYF.

This clonotype has a handful of counts. The chain combines TRBV7-6 with TRBJ2-1; 7 nucleotides match TRBD1. V lost 5 bases and J lost 7; bases outside the gene matches: 14. Germline V gene lookup returns CDR1 SGHVS and CDR2 FNYEAQ. The CDR3 runs 16 residues. CDR3 DNA sequence: TGTGCCAGCAGCCGACAACGGGACAGCCCAAGGAATGAGCAGTTCTTC. Its translation is CASSRQRDSPRNEQFF.

The chain has TRBV3-1 and TRBJ2-3, with D hard to call. The CDR3 contains 12 residues. The V end lost 0 bases, the J end lost 6 bases, and 4 bases lay between the germline ends. Looked up from germline, CDR1 is LGHDT and CDR2 is YNNKEL (reference sequence). The CDR3 reads CASSQDSDTQYF. CDR3 nucleotides: TGTGCCAGCAGCCAAGATTCGGATACGCAGTATTTT.

This clonotype has a handful of counts. The chain recombines TRBV6-1 with TRBJ1-3; a weak D match, TRBD1 (5 bases). The CDR3 has 14 amino acids. The germline gives CDR1 MNHNS, CDR2 SASEGT. V lost 6 bases and J lost 5, with 14 bases in between. The CDR3 coding sequence is TGTGCCAGCAGCCGTGGGGACGCCAGAAACACCATATATTTT. Its protein is CASSRGDARNTIYF.

The rearrangement uses TRBV23-1 and TRBJ2-7; D is ambiguous. TRBV23-1 is reported as an ORF; its role is uncertain. Trimming took 0 bases from V and 1 from J, leaving 13 bases between them. The CDR3 extends over 16 amino acids. The CDR3 DNA reads TGCGCCAGCAGTCAATCGATGGCCAGCGCATCCTACGAGCAGTACTTC. Translation: CASSQSMASASYEQYF.

This clonotype was recorded at least ten times. The chain joins TRBV7-8 to TRBJ2-1; maybe TRBD1 (5 bases). This CDR3 spans 12 amino acids. The germline gives CDR1 SGHVS, CDR2 FQNEAQ. Trimming removed 5 bases at V and 8 bases at J, with 10 bases between. The CDR3 loop is CASSLLGDEQFF. DNA of the CDR3: TGTGCCAGCAGCCTATTAGGGGATGAGCAGTTCTTC.

This chain links TRBV7-6 with TRBJ2-1; 9 bases align to TRBD2. From germline, CDR1 is SGHVS and CDR2 FNYEAQ. The V and J ends lost 2 bases and 4 bases, in that order; junction bases with no gene match: 6. The CDR3 is made up of 16 amino acids. CDR3 DNA sequence: TGTGCCAGCAGCTTATTTAGCGGGAGTGCGTACAATGAGCAGTTCTTC. Translation gives CASSLFSGSAYNEQFF.